This T cell receptor (beta chain) was documented in a study of blood T cell repertoires in COVID-19. Turning to the study itself: Whether acute or convalescent, the COVID-19 samples came from the United States, Italy and Spain. PBMCs, B-cell-depleted T cells, or T cells provided the cDNA or gDNA that made up the material.

Original methodology: By means of reference gene primer amplification, nucleated cell counts were estimated. TCRdb keeps only in-frame clones here, not all; method: immunoSEQ multiplex PCR. D and trimming were read from the DNA, whereas the V and J calls and clone size are those reported in that table. The sample includes approximately 330,000 clones, roughly 85% of them seen just once. The CDR3 contains 17 residues. J was trimmed by 5 bases and V by 2 bases; bases with no gene match: 9. The germline gives CDR1 LGHDT, CDR2 YNNKEL (reference sequence). Participants came from about 24 US areas, aged about 18 to 89 years.

The sequence was collected from a woman aged 40-49 years with acute COVID-19. The chain joins TRBV3-1 (or the pseudogene TRBV3-2) to TRBJ2-1, with 10 bases lining up with TRBD2. The specimen sequenced was PBMCs or T cells enriched from blood (not recorded which). CDR3 in DNA: TGTGCCAGCAGCCAAAGTTTCCCTAGCGGGGGAAACAATGAGCAGTTCTTC. Its translation is CASSQSFPSGGNNEQFF.